The 27 T cell receptor beta chains below were found in one sample sequenced in a study of blood T cell repertoires in COVID-19. Data came from immunoSEQ multiplex PCR; TCRdb stores just in-frame clones and leaves some out. The sample records 150,000 to 200,000 clones, 85% being singletons. The sequencing input was peripheral blood. Receptor source: a human donor with acute or convalescent COVID-19. The donor label of this sample is uncertain.

The V gene is TRBV7-6, the J gene TRBJ2-5, with 8 positions matching TRBD2. Per the germline V gene, CDR1 is SGHVS and CDR2 is FNYEAQ. V gave up 1 base and J gave up 5 bases; unmatched junction bases: 6. This CDR3 has 15 residues. CDR3 in DNA: TGTGCCAGCAGCTTAGATGGCGGGGGGTATGAGACCCAGTACTTC. Amino acid sequence: CASSLDGGGYETQYF.

J is TRBJ1-6 and V is TRBV3-1 (or the pseudogene TRBV3-2), with D uncertain. The CDR3 loop spans 16 amino acids. Trimming left V 0 bases short and J 7 bases short, with 13 bases between. Germline V gene data show CDR1 as LGHDT and CDR2 as YNNKEL (reference sequence). Written as DNA, the CDR3 is TGTGCCAGCAGCCAAGAGAATAGAGGAAGGAATTCACCCCTCCACTTT. This codes for CASSQENRGRNSPLHF.

This chain uses TRBV5-1 with TRBJ2-1, with D perhaps TRBD2 (5 bases). The germline V and J ends were trimmed by 5 bases and 6 bases, with 9 bases remaining between them. This CDR3 region has 12 residues. CDR1 is SGHRS, CDR2 YFSETQ, per germline. This CDR3 is CASRPGSNEQFF. CDR3 in DNA: TGCGCCAGCAGGCCGGGGTCCAATGAGCAGTTCTTC.

The chain has TRBV10-3 and TRBJ2-7; TRBD1 matches 8 bases. Per the germline V gene, CDR1 is ENHRY and CDR2 is SYGVKD. Germline trimming cut 5 bases from V and 4 bases from J; bases unmatched to any gene: 7. The CDR3 totals 14 residues. CDR3 amino acids: CAISSTGGQYEQYF. Written as DNA, the CDR3 is TGTGCCATCAGTTCCACAGGGGGGCAATACGAGCAGTACTTC.

This sequence joins TRBV7-2 and TRBJ1-6; D is undetermined. The CDR3 covers 13 residues. Germline CDR1 reads SGHTA; CDR2 reads FQGNSA. V was trimmed by 3 bases and J by 9 bases, leaving 9 bases between them. CDR3 in DNA: TGTGCCAGCAGCTTCCAGGATGGTTCACCCCTCCACTTT. Translating gives CASSFQDGSPLHF.

There are a few counts of this clone. The chain employs TRBV11-3 and TRBJ1-1; TRBD1 is a possible D gene (6 bases). In germline, CDR1 is SGHNT, CDR2 YENEEA. This CDR3 comprises 15 residues. Between the trimmed V and J ends, which lost 6 bases and 5 bases, there was a span of 19 bases. CDR3 protein: CASSPSGQGRTEAFF. The CDR3 DNA reads as TGTGCCAGCAGTCCTTCGGGTCAGGGGCGGACTGAAGCTTTCTTT.

The chain has TRBV7-8 and TRBJ1-1; no clear D gene. V was pared by 6 bases and J by 4 bases, with 12 bases between. The CDR3 extends over 13 amino acids. CDR1 SGHVS and CDR2 FQNEAQ come from the germline V gene. CDR3 protein: CASRQSGGTEAFF. The CDR3 DNA follows: TGTGCCAGCAGACAATCGGGAGGCACTGAAGCTTTCTTT.

The V gene is TRBV12-3 or TRBV12-4, the J gene TRBJ1-1; D is uncertain. This CDR3 region has 13 residues. Trimming took off 2 bases at V and 6 bases at J, with 10 bases between the two ends. The CDR3 DNA follows: TGTGCCAGCAGTTTAAGCACCCCGGCTGAAGCTTTCTTT. Protein sequence: CASSLSTPAEAFF.

The rearrangement links TRBV4-1 to TRBJ1-6; D uncertain. The CDR3 totals 15 residues. V lost 2 bases and J lost 5, with 10 bases in between. CDR1 is MGHRA, CDR2 YSYEKL, per germline. This CDR3 is CASSQLVRNNSPLHF. The CDR3 DNA sequence: TGCGCCAGCAGCCAATTAGTTCGTAATAATTCACCCCTCCACTTT.

The chain has TRBV19 and TRBJ1-1; maybe TRBD1 (6 bases). The germline V gene encodes CDR1 LNHDA and CDR2 SQIVND (reference sequence). The CDR3 extends over 13 amino acids. V was trimmed by 2 bases and J by 5 bases, leaving 9 bases between them. The CDR3 nucleotides are TGTGCCAGTAGTATACAGAGGGGGACTGAAGCTTTCTTT. Its protein is CASSIQRGTEAFF.

The chain uses TRBV5-4 and TRBJ2-3; D might be TRBD1 (6 bases). Germline-derived CDR1 and CDR2 are SGHNT and YYREEE (reference sequence). Deletions cut 0 bases from V and 5 bases from J, with 13 bases between. The CDR3 length is 15 residues. In nucleotides, the CDR3 is TGTGCCAGCAGCTTGGCAGGACAGTCAAAAGATACGCAGTATTTT. Encoded protein: CASSLAGQSKDTQYF.

V gene TRBV7-8 combines with J gene TRBJ2-1; D is undetermined. This CDR3 spans 13 amino acids. Germline CDR1 SGHVS, CDR2 FQNEAQ. The V end lost 5 bases, the J end lost 4 bases, and 9 bases lay between the germline ends. The CDR3 DNA sequence: TGTGCCAGCAGCCCCTATGAATACAATGAGCAGTTCTTC. Its translation is CASSPYEYNEQFF.

V and J are TRBV25-1 and TRBJ1-3; TRBD1 might be the D (5 bases). The CDR3 is made up of 15 amino acids. V lost 1 base, J lost 4 bases, and 11 bases lay in between. Germline V CDR1 and CDR2: MGHDK, SYGVNS. This CDR3 is CASSEWGRGGNTIYF. The CDR3 DNA reads as TGTGCCAGCAGTGAATGGGGTAGGGGAGGAAACACCATATATTTT. Full variable domain (rest looked up from reference TRBV25-1 and TRBJ1-3): EADIYQTPRYLVIGTGKKITLECSQTMGHDKMYWYQQDPGMELHLIHYSYGVNSTEKGDLSSESTVSRIRTEHFPLTLESARPSHTSQYLCASSEWGRGGNTIYFGEGSWLTVV.

In its sample, this clone was seen once. The gene calls are TRBV2 and TRBJ1-5; 7 bases agree with TRBD1. Germline trimming cut 8 bases from V and 7 bases from J; bases unmatched to any gene: 14. CDR1 SNHLY and CDR2 FYNNEI come from the germline V gene. This CDR3 has 15 residues. The CDR3 DNA reads as TGTGCCAGCCATCAGCAGGCCTCAGGGGGGCAGCCCCAGCATTTT. Protein sequence: CASHQQASGGQPQHF.

The chain joins TRBV10-3 to TRBJ1-1; no definite D call. Trimming removed 4 bases from V and 5 bases from J, with 17 bases in between. The germline V gene has CDR1 ENHRY and CDR2 SYGVKD. The CDR3 is 15 amino acids. As DNA, the CDR3 is TGTGCCATCAGTGCCTTAGGACCCGGGGAGACTGAAGCTTTCTTT. Its protein product is CAISALGPGETEAFF.

The genes are TRBV11-3 and TRBJ2-1, with D perhaps matching TRBD2 (5 bases). V was shortened by 3 bases and J by 5 bases, with 14 bases between the two germline ends. The length of the CDR3 is 15 residues. The V gene's germline CDR1 is SGHNT and CDR2 YENEEA. The chain's CDR3 is CASSFPRTQNNEQFF. Written as DNA, the CDR3 is TGTGCCAGCAGCTTCCCCAGGACTCAAAACAATGAGCAGTTCTTC.

The chain joins TRBV2 to TRBJ2-7; no reliable D call. Germline assignment: CDR1 SNHLY and CDR2 FYNNEI. The V and J ends lost 7 bases and 6 bases respectively, with 16 bases between them. The length of the CDR3 is 13 residues. The CDR3 here is CASTGEPTSEQYF. In DNA, the CDR3 is TGTGCCAGCACAGGCGAGCCAACCTCCGAGCAGTACTTC.

J is TRBJ1-4 and V is TRBV7-9, with a possible D match to TRBD1 (5 bases). V shed 6 bases and J shed 0 bases, with 23 bases lying between them. This CDR3 has 19 amino acids. Per germline, CDR1 SEHNR and CDR2 FQNEAQ (reference sequence). The CDR3 nucleotides are TGTGCCAGCAGTCGCTCGGGGGGTACGCGCTTTGCAACTAATGAAAAACTGTTTTTT. This encodes CASSRSGGTRFATNEKLFF. Full variable domain (remainder filled in from reference TRBV7-9 and TRBJ1-4): DTGVSQNPRHKITKRGQNVTFRCDPISEHNRLYWYRQTLGQGPEFLTYFQNEAQLEKSRLLSDRFSAERPKGSFSTLEIQRTEQGDSAMYLCASSRSGGTRFATNEKLFFGSGTQLSVL.

The rearrangement links TRBV7-2 to TRBJ1-6, with a weak D call TRBD1 (6 bases). The CDR3 has 15 amino acids. Looked up from germline, CDR1 is SGHTA and CDR2 is FQGNSA. V was trimmed by 3 bases and J by 4 bases, leaving 10 bases between them. CDR3 protein: CASSFGQSYNSPLHF. CDR3 nucleotide sequence: TGTGCCAGCAGCTTCGGACAGTCTTATAATTCACCCCTCCACTTT.

This chain connects TRBV7-9 to TRBJ1-3, with no clear D. The V and J ends lost 5 bases and 6 bases respectively, with 14 bases between them. Germline CDR1 reads SEHNR; CDR2 reads FQNEAQ (reference sequence). The CDR3 covers 14 residues. CDR3 DNA: TGTGCCAGCAGCCGAGCATACCAGGCAAACACCATATATTTT. Amino acid sequence: CASSRAYQANTIYF.

This sequence joins TRBV15 and TRBJ1-2; 8 nucleotides align to TRBD1. Trimming at V came to 0 bases and at J to 8 bases, leaving 14 bases not matched to a gene. Germline V CDR1 and CDR2: LNHNV, YYDKDF (reference sequence). This CDR3 is 17 amino acids long. The CDR3 DNA follows: TGTGCCACCAGCAGAGATCGAGGCACAGGGGGATTTTTAGGCTACACCTTC. Its protein product is CATSRDRGTGGFLGYTF.

The chain combines TRBV18 with TRBJ1-1; 7 nucleotides align to TRBD1. The CDR3 totals 15 residues. The germline V gene encodes CDR1 KGHSH and CDR2 LQKENI. J lost 7 bases, V lost 1 base, and 9 bases had no gene match. The CDR3 protein is CASSPQYVRGLEAFF. The CDR3 region has the DNA TGTGCCAGCTCACCACAATATGTTAGGGGGCTTGAAGCTTTCTTT.

The rearrangement uses TRBV12-5 and TRBJ1-1; D remains unclear. The V end was cut by 0 bases, the J end by 1 base, with 18 bases between. Germline lookup yields CDR1 LGHNT and CDR2 FRNRAP. CDR3 length equals 18 residues. DNA for the CDR3: TGTGCTAGTGGTTTGGTAAGGCAGGATAATTTAGAGAACACTGAAGCTTTCTTT. It codes for CASGLVRQDNLENTEAFF.

This clone was recorded once. The chain has TRBV4-1 and TRBJ1-6; D might be TRBD1 (6 bases). The CDR3 sequence is 16 residues long. CDR1 MGHRA and CDR2 YSYEKL come from the germline V gene. The V gene lost 0 bases and the J gene lost 10 bases, with 16 bases spanning the gap. CDR3 in DNA: TGCGCCAGCAGCCAAGATCCCGGGACATCCAGATCACCCCTCCACTTT. This encodes CASSQDPGTSRSPLHF.

This chain connects TRBV6-4 to TRBJ1-1; TRBD1 is a possible D gene (6 bases). This CDR3 is 16 amino acids long. Germline values: CDR1 MRHNA, CDR2 SNTAGT. The ends were cut back, 5 bases at V and 5 bases at J, with 21 bases in the middle. CDR3 protein: CASSLGAGAKITEAFF. Here the CDR3 DNA reads TGTGCCAGCAGTTTAGGGGCAGGGGCGAAGATTACTGAAGCTTTCTTT.

V is TRBV2 and J is TRBJ1-2; 9 nucleotides align to TRBD1. The CDR3 sequence is 13 residues long. The germline V gene has CDR1 SNHLY and CDR2 FYNNEI. V was pared by 6 bases and J by 8 bases, with 7 bases of the junction left unmatched. The CDR3 here is CASSTGTGYGYTF. The CDR3 bases are TGTGCCAGCAGCACCGGGACAGGGTACGGCTACACCTTC.

The genes are TRBV7-9 and TRBJ2-3, with TRBD2 identical over 8 bases. The CDR3 is 15 residues long. After removal of 2 bases from V and 2 bases from J, the junction contained 3 bases not matched to a gene. The germline gives CDR1 SEHNR, CDR2 FQNEAQ (reference sequence). DNA for the CDR3: TGTGCCAGCAGCTTAACGGGGGGGCACACAGATACGCAGTATTTT. Its protein is CASSLTGGHTDTQYF.